This TCR beta chain was identified in a study of blood T cell repertoires in COVID-19. Study-level information: Samples of COVID-19 (acute and convalescent) were obtained from the United States, Italy and Spain.

Here immunoSEQ multiplex PCR was the method, and the copy in TCRdb shows in-frame clones only, minus some. Of fewer than 250,000 clones in the sample, just under 85% were seen once. Germline V CDR1 and CDR2: SGHRS, YFSETQ. The length of the CDR3 is 14 residues. V lost 0 bases, J lost 1 base, and 7 bases lay in between. The chain carries TRBV5-1 and TRBJ1-1; D not certain. The clonotype comes from a man aged 45-65 years with acute or convalescent COVID-19. Material: peripheral blood. The CDR3: CASSLVAPNTEAFF. The CDR3 DNA follows: TGCGCCAGCAGCTTGGTGGCCCCGAACACTGAAGCTTTCTTT. Filled out from reference TRBV5-1 and TRBJ1-1, the complete variable domain reads KAGVTQTPRYLIKTRGQQVTLSCSPISGHRSVSWYQQTPGQGLQFLFEYFSETQRNKGNFPGRFSGRQFSNSRSEMNVSTLELGDSALYLCASSLVAPNTEAFFGQGTRLTVV.